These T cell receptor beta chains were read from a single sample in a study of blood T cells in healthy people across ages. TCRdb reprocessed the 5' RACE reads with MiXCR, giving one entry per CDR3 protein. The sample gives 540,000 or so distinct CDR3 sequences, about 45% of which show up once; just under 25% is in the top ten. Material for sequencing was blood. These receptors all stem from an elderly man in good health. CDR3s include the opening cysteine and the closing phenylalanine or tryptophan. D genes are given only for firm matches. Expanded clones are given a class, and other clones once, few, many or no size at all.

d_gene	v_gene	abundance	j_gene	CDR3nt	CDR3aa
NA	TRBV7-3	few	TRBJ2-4	TGTGCCAGCAGCGTGGACGGAGCCAAAAACATTCAGTACTTC	CASSVDGAKNIQYF
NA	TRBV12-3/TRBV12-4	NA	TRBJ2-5	TGTGCCAGCAGTTTTAGTAGGGGCGCAGAGACCCAGTACTTC	CASSFSRGAETQYF
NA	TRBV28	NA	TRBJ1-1	TGTGCCAGCAGTACTATAGTGGCTGAAGCTTTCTTT	CASSTIVAEAFF
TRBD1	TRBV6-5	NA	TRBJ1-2	TGTGCCAGCAGTTACCCTCTCACCCAGGGGGCTCGGGGCTACACCTTC	CASSYPLTQGARGYTF
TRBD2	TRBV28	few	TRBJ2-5	TGTGCCACCCATGGGAGGGCGGAAAGGGAGACCCAGTACTTC	CATHGRAERETQYF
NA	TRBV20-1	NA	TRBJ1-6	TGCAGTGCTAGGGACAAGGGCTATAATTCACCCCTCCACTTT	CSARDKGYNSPLHF
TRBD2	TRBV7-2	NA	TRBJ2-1	TGTGCCAGCAGCTCCTGGACTAGCATGAATGAGCAGTTCTTC	CASSSWTSMNEQFF
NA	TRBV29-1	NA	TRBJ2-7	TGCAGCGTTGAAGATAGTCCTCCATCGGACGGCTCCTACGAGCAGTACTTC	CSVEDSPPSDGSYEQYF
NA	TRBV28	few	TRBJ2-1	TGTGCCAGCAGTCTACCCGGCAGGGGATCCTACAATGAGCAGTTCTTC	CASSLPGRGSYNEQFF
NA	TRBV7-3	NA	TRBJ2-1	TGTGCCAGCAGCTTAGAGACGCCCGAGCAGTTCTTC	CASSLETPEQFF
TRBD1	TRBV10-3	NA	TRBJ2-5	TGTGCCATCAGTGCTGGGACAGTCCTTCCGGAGACCCAGTACTTC	CAISAGTVLPETQYF
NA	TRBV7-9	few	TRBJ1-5	TGTGCCAGCAGCGGGGGACAAAACAATCAGCCCCAGCATTTT	CASSGGQNNQPQHF
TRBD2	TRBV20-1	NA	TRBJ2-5	TGCAGTGCTAGAGTGGGGGGGAAGGCCCAGTACTTC	CSARVGGKAQYF
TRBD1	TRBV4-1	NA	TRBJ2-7	TGCGCCAGCAGCCAAGTGGGACAGTCCACCTACGAGCAGTACTTC	CASSQVGQSTYEQYF
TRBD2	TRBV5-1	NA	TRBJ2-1	TGCGCCAGCAGCTCTAAGACTAGCGTCAATGAGCAGTTCTTC	CASSSKTSVNEQFF
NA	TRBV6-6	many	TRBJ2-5	TGTGCCAGCAGTTGGGGCAACCAAGAGACCCAGTACTTC	CASSWGNQETQYF
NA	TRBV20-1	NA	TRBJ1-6	TGCAGTGCTAGAGACCCCCGGGACATTAATTCACCCCTCCACTTT	CSARDPRDINSPLHF
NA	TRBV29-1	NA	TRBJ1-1	TGCAGCGTTGAGAAAGGGTGGAACACGGAAGCTTTCTTT	CSVEKGWNTEAFF
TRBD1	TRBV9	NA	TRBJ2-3	TGTGCCAGCAGCGTTACGACAGGGCAAGATACGCAGTATTTT	CASSVTTGQDTQYF
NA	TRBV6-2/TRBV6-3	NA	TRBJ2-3	TGTGCCAGCATGCCCCTTAACACAGATACGCAGTATTTT	CASMPLNTDTQYF
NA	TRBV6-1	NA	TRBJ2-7	TGTGCCAGCAGTGAAGTCACAGCAAACTACGAGCAGTACTTC	CASSEVTANYEQYF
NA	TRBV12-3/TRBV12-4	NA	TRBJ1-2	TGTGCCAGCAGTTTTAGACAGCACTATGGCTACACCTTC	CASSFRQHYGYTF
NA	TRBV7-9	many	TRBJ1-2	TGTGCCAGCAGCTTAGTAGGATCCAACTATGGCTACACCTTC	CASSLVGSNYGYTF
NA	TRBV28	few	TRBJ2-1	TGTGCCAGCAGTGAGACAAACTCCTACAATGAGCAGTTCTTC	CASSETNSYNEQFF
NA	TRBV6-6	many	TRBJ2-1	TGTGCCAGCAGTTACTCGCGGGGGCTAGGTTACAATGAGCAGTTCTTC	CASSYSRGLGYNEQFF
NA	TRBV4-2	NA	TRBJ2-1	TGTGCCAACAGCCAAGAAAGAGGGGTCAATGAGCAGTTCTTC	CANSQERGVNEQFF
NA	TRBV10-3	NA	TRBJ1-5	TGTGCCATCAGTGGAGGGCTAGACAATCAGCCCCAGCATTTT	CAISGGLDNQPQHF
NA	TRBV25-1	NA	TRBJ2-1	TGTGCCAGCAGTGAACCGGGCAGTATAAATGAGCAGTTCTTC	CASSEPGSINEQFF
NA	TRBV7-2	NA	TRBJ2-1	TGTGCCAGCAGTATGAAGTATTCCTACAATGAGCAGTTCTTC	CASSMKYSYNEQFF
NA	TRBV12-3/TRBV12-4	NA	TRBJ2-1	TGTGCCAGCAGCTCTATCGGATCCCTCATAGGGCAGTTCTTC	CASSSIGSLIGQFF
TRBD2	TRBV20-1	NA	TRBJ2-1	TGCAGTGCTAGAGATTGGGGGGGGAATGTGCAGTTCTTC	CSARDWGGNVQFF
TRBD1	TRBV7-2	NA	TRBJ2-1	TGTGCCAGCAGCCTGGGCGGACAGGGTAGTGATGAGCAGTTCTTC	CASSLGGQGSDEQFF
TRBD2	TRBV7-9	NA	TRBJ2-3	TGTGCCAGCAGCGACCCTAGCGGCCCTAGCACAGATACGCAGTATTTT	CASSDPSGPSTDTQYF
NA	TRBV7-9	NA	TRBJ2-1	TGTGCCAGCAGCTCCCGGACGGCTGGTGACAATGAGCAGTTCTTC	CASSSRTAGDNEQFF
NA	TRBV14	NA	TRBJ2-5	TGTGCCAGCAGCCAAGTTAACAGAATAGAGACCCAGTACTTC	CASSQVNRIETQYF
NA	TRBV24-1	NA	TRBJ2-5	TGTGCCACCAGTGACCCGGGGGGCAATGAGCAGTACTTC	CATSDPGGNEQYF
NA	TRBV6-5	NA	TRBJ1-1	TGTGCCAGCAGCCCTTACGGGGTAGCGGACACTGAAGCTTTCTTT	CASSPYGVADTEAFF